Listed here are 4 T cell receptor beta chains from one sample, sequenced in a study of read filtering for tumor transcriptome and immune sequencing. Molecular barcoded adaptors covering alpha/delta and beta/gamma chains were used on around 400 ng RNA. TCRdb redid the calling of the reads with MiXCR, one entry per CDR3 protein. The profile shows fewer than 90,000 distinct CDR3 sequences, 9% to 15% of them singletons. Source material: a population of CD138-negative cells sorted from bone marrow. The receptor set was obtained from a donor at least 40 years old with multiple myeloma.

This clonotype was seen once. An end of the junction does not agree with germline; a read error may underlie this. V and J are TRBV11-3 and TRBJ2-1; D possibly uses TRBD1 or TRBD2 (5 bases each). The length of the CDR3 is 15 residues. Germline loops: CDR1 SGHNT, CDR2 YENEEA. The CDR3 loop reads CASSSVGGAYNEQFF. DNA for the CDR3: TGTGCTAGCAGCTCCGTTGGGGGAGCATACAATGAGCAGTTCTTC.

This clonotype has at least ten counts. The chain employs TRBV6-1 and TRBJ1-1; D not certain. Germline V gene data show CDR1 as MNHNS and CDR2 as SASEGT. This CDR3 region has 10 residues. With 10 bases removed from V and 10 bases from J, the gap between germline ends came to 13 bases. As DNA, the CDR3 is TGTGCCACCGGGGATGTTGGAGCTTTCTTT. Its protein is CATGDVGAFF.

On this clonotype itself: A clone one base away is much larger, so this may be a read error. The CDR3 DNA follows: TGTGCCAGCACCCGCGCCGGGACTAGCGGATCCTACGAGCAGTACTTC. This gives the protein CASTRAGTSGSYEQYF. This chain links TRBV6-2 or TRBV6-3 with TRBJ2-7; 11 bases match TRBD2. CDR3 length equals 16 residues. Germline V gene lookup returns CDR1 MNHEY and CDR2 SVGEGT. V lost 7 bases and J lost 1; bases outside the gene matches: 9.

In this sample, this clonotype turned up many times. This chain uses TRBV5-1 with TRBJ1-1; D remains ambiguous. The germline V gene encodes CDR1 SGHRS and CDR2 YFSETQ. The CDR3 length is 13 residues. Trimming left V 2 bases short and J 2 bases short, with 7 bases between. The CDR3 region is CASSFQDNTEAFF. CDR3 in DNA: TGCGCCAGCAGCTTTCAGGATAACACTGAAGCTTTCTTT.